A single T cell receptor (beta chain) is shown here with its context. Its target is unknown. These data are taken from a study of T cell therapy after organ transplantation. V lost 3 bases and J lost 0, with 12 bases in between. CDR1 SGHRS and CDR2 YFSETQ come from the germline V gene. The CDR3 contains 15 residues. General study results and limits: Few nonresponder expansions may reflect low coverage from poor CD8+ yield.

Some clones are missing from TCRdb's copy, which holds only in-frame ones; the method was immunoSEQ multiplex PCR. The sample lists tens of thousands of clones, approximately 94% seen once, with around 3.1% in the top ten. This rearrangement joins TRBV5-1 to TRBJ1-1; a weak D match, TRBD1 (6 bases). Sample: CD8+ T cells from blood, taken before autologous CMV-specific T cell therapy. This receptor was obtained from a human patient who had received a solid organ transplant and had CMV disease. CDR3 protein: CASSYTQGMNTEAFF. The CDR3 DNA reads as TGCGCCAGCAGCTACACACAGGGTATGAACACTGAAGCTTTCTTT.